This entry describes one T cell receptor (beta chain). This sample is drawn from a study of blood T cell repertoires in COVID-19. Study summary: Acute and convalescent COVID-19 samples came from the United States, Italy and Spain. T cells, B-cell-depleted T cells, or PBMCs provided the cDNA or gDNA that served as material.

Germline CDR1 reads MGHRA; CDR2 reads YSYEKL. The CDR3 runs 17 residues. Trimming took off 0 bases at V and 0 bases at J, with 13 bases between the two ends. Per the authors' pipeline: Reference gene primer amplification yielded estimated nucleated cell counts. TCRdb's table, derived via immunoSEQ multiplex PCR, lists solely in-frame clones and lacks some. The V and J calls and clone size are taken from that table; D and trimming were inferred from the DNA. This table has about 190,000 clones, approximately 86% appearing once. The chain has TRBV4-1 and TRBJ2-3; D gene unclear. The clonotype originates from a man aged 35 to 55 with active or convalescent COVID-19. The sequenced sample was peripheral blood. The CDR3 DNA reads as TGCGCCAGCAGCCAAGATGAGCCCCCCCTAAGCACAGATACGCAGTATTTT. It is translated as CASSQDEPPLSTDTQYF.